This T cell receptor beta chain was observed in a study of blood T cell repertoires in COVID-19. Profiling relied on immunoSEQ multiplex PCR, and the TCRdb table lists in-frame clones only, not all of them. The sample has approximately 350,000 clones, 80% to 90% seen once; the top ten hold less than 9%. Trimming stripped 2 bases from V and 5 bases from J, with 9 bases between. The CDR3 contains 13 residues. The receptor comes from a woman aged 55-75 years with COVID-19, enrolled during active disease. Sequencing was carried out using peripheral blood. This chain uses TRBV12-3 or TRBV12-4 with TRBJ2-5; D is unresolved. The CDR3 reads CASSLWLAETQYF. The CDR3 DNA sequence: TGTGCCAGCAGTTTATGGCTTGCCGAGACCCAGTACTTC.